This T cell receptor (beta chain) was recorded in a study of post-analysis software for immune sequencing data. In the study overall: Several disease courses (relapsing-remitting, secondary progressive and progressive-relapsing) of multiple sclerosis were included. Study conclusions and caveats: A few TRBV segments appeared more often in patients than in controls, and TRBV5-6, TRBV5-1 and TRBV20-1 were among these. Normalized Chao1 diversity was significantly lower in multiple sclerosis patients than in controls. Co-batched samples clustered tightly together by F measure.

Unique molecular identifiers were built into the TCR beta cDNA libraries. The authors obtained roughly 500,000 cDNA molecules from roughly 1.1 to 9.2 million T cells. TCRdb reprocessed the PCR reads via MiXCR and lists one record per CDR3 protein. The sample contains about 770,000 distinct CDR3 sequences, about 45% of which appear only once. The ends were cut back, 7 bases at V and 10 bases at J, with 14 bases in the middle. Germline CDR1 ENHRY, CDR2 SYGVKD. CDR3 length: 12 residues. Turning to this clonotype: Its antigen is not identified.

Sequenced sample: blood. This receptor was identified in a girl aged 5-17 years with multiple sclerosis. The chain recombines TRBV10-3 with TRBJ2-1; D is perhaps TRBD1 (5 bases). The CDR3 protein is CAIKAGSGEQFF. The CDR3 nucleotides are TGTGCCATCAAGGCAGGGTCGGGCGAGCAGTTCTTC.